The T cell receptor beta chain described here comes from a study of cytomegalovirus exposure and HLA in healthy donors. On the study more broadly: A previous analysis identified 100 million or so unique TCR beta sequences derived from 180 million or so T cells.

The CDR3 has 14 amino acids. The germline V gene has CDR1 SGHNT and CDR2 YYREEE (reference sequence). The germline V and J ends were trimmed by 3 bases and 0 bases, with 9 bases remaining between them. PCR amplification relied on 60 Vbeta primers (plus 13 Jbeta primers). Profiling relied on immunoSEQ multiplex PCR, and the TCRdb table lists in-frame clones only, not all of them. Its table records around 200,000 clones. The TCR comes from a young woman in good health and CMV-seropositive. This rearrangement joins TRBV5-4 to TRBJ1-1; tentative D call: TRBD1 (6 bases). The sequencing sample was made of PBMCs. As DNA, the CDR3 is TGTGCCAGCAGCTGGGACACCCTGAACACTGAAGCTTTCTTT. It codes for CASSWDTLNTEAFF.